Described below is a single T cell receptor beta chain sequence and its context. At one end the junction does not follow the germline gene, possibly because of a read error. Those enrolled in Seattle joined during active infection and were followed longitudinally afterward. This sample is drawn from a study of blood T cell repertoires in COVID-19. As for the study in general: Donors in the United States, Italy and Spain gave samples during acute or convalescent COVID-19. In each case, the material was cDNA or gDNA derived from T cells, B-cell-depleted T cells, or PBMCs.

Methods used by the authors: Reference gene primer amplification gave nucleated cell count estimates. Clones were read by immunoSEQ multiplex PCR, and TCRdb kept only the in-frame ones, dropping some. D and trimming come from the DNA, and the V and J calls and clone size come from that table. Of roughly 410,000 clones in the sample, roughly 90% were seen once. This CDR3 contains 14 residues. The germline V gene has CDR1 SGHTA and CDR2 FQGNSA. V and J are TRBV7-2 and TRBJ2-4; 14 bases line up with TRBD2. This TCR derives from a woman aged 40 to 50 with COVID-19, enrolled during active disease. Sample: peripheral blood. The CDR3: CASSSSPGTSGGNF. In DNA, the CDR3 is TGTGCCAGCAGCTCCTCTCCTGGGACTAGCGGGGGTAACTTC.